Each of the 20 T cell receptor beta chains below was sequenced from the same sample in a study of blood T cells in healthy people across ages. Primers used in a second PCR of roughly 7 to 11 cycles were a sample-barcoded 5' primer and a J-beta primer mix. From the 5' RACE reads, TCRdb called clonotypes with MiXCR, one entry per CDR3 protein. The sample has around 780,000 distinct CDR3 sequences, approximately 53% seen once; the top ten hold around 25%. The sample was blood. These receptor sequences come from a man between 40 and 49 years old in good health.

The chain is built from TRBV6-2 or TRBV6-3 and TRBJ2-2; D ambiguous. Germline V gene sequence: CDR1 MNHEY, CDR2 SVGEGT. V lost 10 bases, J lost 0 bases, and 9 bases lay in between. The CDR3 is made up of 13 amino acids. CDR3 residues: CATTEPNTGELFF. The CDR3 DNA is TGTGCCACCACGGAGCCGAACACCGGGGAGCTGTTTTTT.

This clonotype was seen a few times. V is TRBV15 and J is TRBJ2-5, with TRBD2 as a possible D gene (6 bases). CDR3 length: 15 residues. Trimming shortened V by 9 bases and J by 1 base, and 18 bases separated the two germline ends. The germline gives CDR1 LNHNV, CDR2 YYDKDF (reference sequence). Written as DNA, the CDR3 is TGTGCCACGAGGAGGCGGGGAGGTTTCCAAGAGACCCAGTACTTC. Residues: CATRRRGGFQETQYF.

The sample holds one count of this clonotype. This sequence joins TRBV11-2 and TRBJ2-5; maybe TRBD1 (6 bases). The CDR3 is 16 residues long. The germline gives CDR1 SGHAT, CDR2 FQNNGV. V lost 4 bases, J lost 0 bases, and 15 bases lay in between. DNA of the CDR3: TGTGCCAGCAGCTACTCCCGGGACACGTACCAAGAGACCCAGTACTTC. Translated, it gives CASSYSRDTYQETQYF.

This clonotype appeared a few times. The J gene is TRBJ2-7, the V gene TRBV28; a weak D match, TRBD2 (5 bases). The ends were cut back, 10 bases at V and 7 bases at J, with 17 bases in the middle. The length of the CDR3 is 12 residues. Per germline, CDR1 MDHEN and CDR2 SYDVKM. The CDR3: CATAFGVGEQYF. The CDR3 region has the DNA TGTGCCACTGCCTTCGGGGTAGGAGAGCAGTACTTC.

This clonotype occurred a few times. The genes are TRBV7-2 and TRBJ2-7; 7 nucleotides match TRBD1. The trim removed 5 bases at V and 4 bases at J, leaving 5 bases unmatched. CDR1 and CDR2 from the germline V gene are SGHTA and FQGNSA. This CDR3 comprises 13 residues. CDR3 sequence (DNA): TGTGCCAGCAGCGAGGGGACAGCTTACGAGCAGTACTTC. It codes for CASSEGTAYEQYF.

The chain links TRBV11-3 to TRBJ2-1; tentatively, D is TRBD2 (5 bases). This CDR3 comprises 16 residues. V dropped 1 base and J dropped 10 bases, with 20 bases sitting between them. Per germline, CDR1 SGHNT and CDR2 YENEEA. CDR3 residues: CASSLGLEGARKEQFF. CDR3 nucleotide sequence: TGTGCCAGCAGCTTAGGCCTTGAGGGAGCAAGAAAAGAGCAGTTCTTC.

The CDR3 bases are TGTGCCACCCAGGCGATCTCCTACGAGCAGTACTTC. Its protein product is CATQAISYEQYF. This sequence joins TRBV12-3 or TRBV12-4 and TRBJ2-7; D remains ambiguous. The CDR3 extends over 12 amino acids. Trimming took off 10 bases at V and 0 bases at J, with 10 bases between the two ends.

This clonotype was counted only a few times. This CDR3 reads CASRAPGVGANVLTF. The CDR3 coding sequence is TGTGCCAGCAGAGCGCCCGGGGTCGGGGCCAACGTCCTGACTTTC. The genes are TRBV28 and TRBJ2-6; TRBD2 is a possible D gene (5 bases). Germline-derived CDR1 and CDR2 are MDHEN and SYDVKM. Trimming took 6 bases from V and 4 from J, leaving 13 bases between them. The CDR3 sequence is 15 residues long.

V gene TRBV29-1 combines with J gene TRBJ2-1; 7 bases match TRBD1. Germline loops: CDR1 SQVTM, CDR2 ANQGSEA. The CDR3 has 12 residues. The CDR3 DNA is TGCTGTACCCGGACAGGCGGGAATGAGCAGTTCTTC. It codes for CCTRTGGNEQFF.

There are a few counts of this clonotype. V gene TRBV5-1 combines with J gene TRBJ2-1, with 10 nucleotides matching TRBD2. The J call may be wrong; the DNA end is better matched by TRBJ2-7. The germline V gene encodes CDR1 SGHRS and CDR2 YFSETQ. The CDR3 has 14 amino acids. The CDR3 DNA is TGCGCCAGCAGCTTAACTAGCGGGGTCAATGAGCAGTACTTC. Protein product: CASSLTSGVNEQYF.

The chain joins TRBV6-2 or TRBV6-3 to TRBJ2-5; no clear D gene. The CDR3 runs 12 residues. Per the germline V gene, CDR1 is MNHEY and CDR2 is SVGEGT. Trimming left V 6 bases short and J 4 bases short, with 9 bases between. Here the CDR3 reads CASRKSVETQYF. The CDR3 bases are TGTGCCAGCAGAAAGAGTGTAGAGACCCAGTACTTC.

V usage is TRBV5-1 and J usage is TRBJ2-3; D remains unclear. The V and J ends lost 3 bases and 0 bases respectively, with 14 bases between them. The CDR3 is made up of 16 amino acids. CDR1 is SGHRS, CDR2 YFSETQ, per germline. CDR3 sequence: CASSSATGSSTDTQYF. For the CDR3, the DNA is TGCGCCAGCAGCTCGGCAACGGGCTCTAGCACAGATACGCAGTATTTT.

This clonotype has only a few counts. The chain has TRBV24-1 and TRBJ2-1, with D perhaps being TRBD1 or TRBD2 (6 bases each). The CDR3 length is 14 residues. V lost 4 bases, J lost 8 bases, and 14 bases lay in between. Germline CDR1 and CDR2: KGHDR and SFDVKD. This chain's CDR3 is CATSDWGANDEQFF. CDR3 bases: TGTGCCACCAGTGACTGGGGGGCGAACGATGAGCAGTTCTTC.

V is TRBV5-1 and J is TRBJ1-1, with D unresolved. CDR1 is SGHRS and CDR2 is YFSETQ in the germline V gene. With 0 bases removed from V and 7 bases from J, the gap between germline ends came to 19 bases. The CDR3 runs 16 residues. The CDR3 bases are TGCGCCAGCAGCTTGGGCCTAGAGGTCCGCGGTAGTGAAGCTTTCTTT. Translation gives CASSLGLEVRGSEAFF.

The chain recombines TRBV20-1 with TRBJ1-2; 8 bases map to TRBD1. The CDR3 totals 15 residues. V trimming: 3 bases; J trimming: 3 bases; junction bases outside the gene matches: 9. Germline loops: CDR1 DFQATT, CDR2 SNEGSKA (reference sequence). The CDR3 sequence is CSARRTGQVDYGYTF. As DNA, the CDR3 is TGCAGTGCTAGGAGGACAGGGCAAGTTGACTATGGCTACACCTTC.

This clonotype was picked up a small number of times. This chain joins TRBV29-1 and TRBJ2-7; no clear D. V dropped 1 base and J dropped 3 bases, with 16 bases sitting between them. The CDR3 spans 15 residues. The germline gives CDR1 SQVTM, CDR2 ANQGSEA. The CDR3: CSVEVPRFSGYEQYF. CDR3 in DNA: TGCAGCGTTGAAGTCCCCAGGTTTAGTGGCTACGAGCAGTACTTC.

This chain joins TRBV29-1 and TRBJ2-1, with 9 bases fitting TRBD1. The germline V gene has CDR1 SQVTM and CDR2 ANQGSEA. V lost 7 bases to trimming and J lost 6 bases; unmatched junction nucleotides: 13. CDR3 length: 15 amino acids. The CDR3 nucleotides are TGCAGCGGGCGACGTGCGGGGACAGGGACCAATGAGCAGTTCTTC. Residues: CSGRRAGTGTNEQFF.

This clonotype was seen more than once but under ten times. The chain has TRBV12-3 or TRBV12-4 and TRBJ2-5, with D perhaps given as TRBD1 or TRBD2 (5 bases each). The length of the CDR3 is 13 residues. V was trimmed by 6 bases and J by 11 bases, leaving 19 bases between them. The CDR3 sequence is CASSLGPITEQYF. CDR3 DNA sequence: TGTGCCAGCAGCTTGGGACCGATTACGGAGCAGTACTTC.

V gene TRBV4-3 combines with J gene TRBJ2-1; 9 nucleotides align to TRBD2. Germline CDR1 reads LGHNA; CDR2 reads YSLEER. CDR3 length: 16 residues. V lost 4 bases to trimming and J lost 6 bases; unmatched junction nucleotides: 10. CDR3 nucleotide sequence: TGCGCCAGCAGCCTAGGTCCGGGACTAGCAAGCAATGAGCAGTTCTTC. This codes for CASSLGPGLASNEQFF.

The CDR3 DNA reads as TGTGCCATCGCCGGGGCGGAAGGGGAGCTGTTTTTT. It encodes CAIAGAEGELFF. J is TRBJ2-2 and V is TRBV7-3; perhaps D is TRBD1 or TRBD2 (5 bases each). Germline loops: CDR1 SGHTA, CDR2 FQGTGA. Trimming cost V 10 bases and J 8 bases, with 14 bases left between them. The CDR3 spans 12 residues.